There are a few counts of the clone carrying this T cell receptor beta chain. This specimen comes from a study of blood T cell repertoires in COVID-19. Across the whole study: Collection of acute and convalescent COVID-19 samples took place in the United States, Italy and Spain.

In the original processing: For nucleated cells, counts were estimated from reference gene primer amplification. TCRdb's table, derived via immunoSEQ multiplex PCR, lists solely in-frame clones and lacks some. For V, J and clone size, that table is used; D and trimming come from the DNA. The sample contains under 150,000 clones, 84% of which appear only once. Per the germline V gene, CDR1 is SGHDT and CDR2 is YYEEEE. V lost 5 bases and J lost 2; bases outside the gene matches: 6. The CDR3 totals 14 residues. The rearrangement links TRBV5-6 to TRBJ2-7; 8 bases agree with TRBD1. This clonotype originated in a human donor in a cohort sampled during active COVID-19. The material sequenced was peripheral blood. The chain's CDR3 is CASRGTGKTYEQYF. CDR3 bases: TGTGCCAGCAGGGGGACAGGCAAGACCTACGAGCAGTACTTC.